This note documents a single TCR beta chain sequence. The antigen is unknown. This sample is drawn from a study of Ad26.COV2.S vaccination and SARS-CoV-2 variants. Whole-study context: Ad26.COV2.S given intramuscularly, once or twice 56 days apart. Overall study findings and caveats: Breadth, reportedly substantial, characterized the spike-specific CD8+ and CD4+ T cell responses after vaccination.

Method: immunoSEQ multiplex PCR; TCRdb's copy keeps in-frame clones and lacks some. The sample lists some 410,000 clones, about 90% seen once, with about 1.7% in the top ten. Germline V lookup: CDR1 MNHEY, CDR2 SVGAGI. This CDR3 contains 15 residues. Trimming at V came to 6 bases and at J to 5 bases, leaving 5 bases not matched to a gene. Treatment of the sample: over 15 received Ad26.COV2.S at low or high dose, single or two shots; roughly five received placebo; per-sample allocation not given. Samples came from day 63 after the first vaccine or placebo injection. The chain joins TRBV6-5 to TRBJ2-1, with 12 bases fitting TRBD2. This receptor was identified in a person aged 18-65 years who received the Ad26.COV2.S COVID-19 vaccine or a placebo. Here the sequenced sample was peripheral blood, taken in a trial of Ad26.COV2.S vaccine versus placebo. CDR3 sequence reads: CASRSGTSGHNEQFF. CDR3 coding DNA: TGTGCCAGCAGATCCGGGACTAGCGGGCACAATGAGCAGTTCTTC.